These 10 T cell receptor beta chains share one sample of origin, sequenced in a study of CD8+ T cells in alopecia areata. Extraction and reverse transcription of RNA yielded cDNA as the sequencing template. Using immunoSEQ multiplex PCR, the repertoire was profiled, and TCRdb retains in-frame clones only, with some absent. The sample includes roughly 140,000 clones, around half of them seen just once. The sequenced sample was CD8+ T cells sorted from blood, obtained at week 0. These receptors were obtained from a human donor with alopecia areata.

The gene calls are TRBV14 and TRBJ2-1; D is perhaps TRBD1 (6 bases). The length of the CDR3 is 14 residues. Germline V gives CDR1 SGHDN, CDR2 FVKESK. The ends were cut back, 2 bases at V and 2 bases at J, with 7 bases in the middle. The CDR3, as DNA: TGTGCCAGCAGCCAACAGGGGCCCTACAATGAGCAGTTCTTC. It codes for CASSQQGPYNEQFF.

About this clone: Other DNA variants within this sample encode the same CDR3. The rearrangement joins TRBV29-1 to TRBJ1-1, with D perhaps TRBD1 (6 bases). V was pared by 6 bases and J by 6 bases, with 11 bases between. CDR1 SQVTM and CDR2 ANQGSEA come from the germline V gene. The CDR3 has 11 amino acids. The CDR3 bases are TGCAGCGTGGAACAGGGCGCTGAAGCTTTCTTT. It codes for CSVEQGAEAFF.

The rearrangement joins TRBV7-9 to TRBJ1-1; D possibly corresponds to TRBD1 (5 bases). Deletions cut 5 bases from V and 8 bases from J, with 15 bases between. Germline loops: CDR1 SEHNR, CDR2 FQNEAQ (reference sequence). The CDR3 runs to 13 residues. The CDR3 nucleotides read TGTGCCAGCAGCCAAGCCCCAGGGAAAGAAGCTTTCTTT. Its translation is CASSQAPGKEAFF. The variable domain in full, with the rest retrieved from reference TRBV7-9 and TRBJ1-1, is DTGVSQNPRHKITKRGQNVTFRCDPISEHNRLYWYRQTLGQGPEFLTYFQNEAQLEKSRLLSDRFSAERPKGSFSTLEIQRTEQGDSAMYLCASSQAPGKEAFFGQGTRLTVV.

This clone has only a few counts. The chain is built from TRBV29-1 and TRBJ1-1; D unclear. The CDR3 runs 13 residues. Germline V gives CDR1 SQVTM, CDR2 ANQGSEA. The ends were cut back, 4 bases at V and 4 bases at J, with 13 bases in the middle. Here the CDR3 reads CSVVWGGSTEAFF. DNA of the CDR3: TGCAGCGTTGTATGGGGAGGGAGCACTGAAGCTTTCTTT.

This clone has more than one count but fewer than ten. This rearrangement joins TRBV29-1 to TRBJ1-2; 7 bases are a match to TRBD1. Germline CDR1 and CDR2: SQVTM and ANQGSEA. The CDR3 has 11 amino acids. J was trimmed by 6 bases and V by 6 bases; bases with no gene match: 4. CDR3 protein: CSVGTANGYTF. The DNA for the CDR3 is TGCAGCGTGGGGACAGCTAATGGCTACACCTTC. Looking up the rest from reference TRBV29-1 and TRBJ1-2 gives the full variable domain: SAVISQKPSRDICQRGTSLTIQCQVDSQVTMMFWYRQQPGQSLTLIATANQGSEATYESGFVIDKFPISRPNLTFSTLTVSNMSPEDSSIYLCSVGTANGYTFGSGTRLTVV.

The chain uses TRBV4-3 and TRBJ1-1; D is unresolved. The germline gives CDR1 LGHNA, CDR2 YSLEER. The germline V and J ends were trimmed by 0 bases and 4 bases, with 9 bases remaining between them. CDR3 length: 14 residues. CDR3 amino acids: CASSQETSGTEAFF. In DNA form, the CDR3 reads TGCGCCAGCAGCCAAGAGACTAGCGGCACTGAAGCTTTCTTT.

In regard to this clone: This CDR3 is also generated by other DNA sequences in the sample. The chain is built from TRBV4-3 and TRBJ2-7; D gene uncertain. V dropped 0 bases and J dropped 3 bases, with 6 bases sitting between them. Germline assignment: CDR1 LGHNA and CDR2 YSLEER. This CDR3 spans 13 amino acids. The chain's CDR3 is CASSQDRSYEQYF. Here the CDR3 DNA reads TGCGCCAGCAGCCAAGATCGGAGCTACGAGCAGTACTTC.

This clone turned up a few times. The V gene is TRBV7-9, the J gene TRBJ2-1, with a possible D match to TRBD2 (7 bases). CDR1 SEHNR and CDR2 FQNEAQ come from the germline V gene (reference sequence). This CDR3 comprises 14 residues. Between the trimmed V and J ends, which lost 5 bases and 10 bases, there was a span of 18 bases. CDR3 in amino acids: CASSPPGGRIEQFF. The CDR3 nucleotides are TGTGCCAGCAGCCCCCCCGGGGGGCGGATAGAGCAGTTCTTC.

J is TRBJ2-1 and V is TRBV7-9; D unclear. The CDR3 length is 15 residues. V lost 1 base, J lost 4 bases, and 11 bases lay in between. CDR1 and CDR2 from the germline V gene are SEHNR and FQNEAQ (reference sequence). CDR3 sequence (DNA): TGTGCCAGCAGCTTAGAGATCACGGGTTACAATGAGCAGTTCTTC. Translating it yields CASSLEITGYNEQFF.

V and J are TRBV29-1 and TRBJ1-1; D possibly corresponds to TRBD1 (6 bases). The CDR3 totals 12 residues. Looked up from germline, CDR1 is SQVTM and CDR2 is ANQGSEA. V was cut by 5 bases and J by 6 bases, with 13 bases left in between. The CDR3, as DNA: TGCAGCGTTACAGGGTATTACGCTGAAGCTTTCTTT. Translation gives CSVTGYYAEAFF.